A selection of T cell receptor beta chains follows, all from one sample in a study of blood T cell repertoires in COVID-19. Profiling relied on immunoSEQ multiplex PCR, and the TCRdb table lists in-frame clones only, not all of them. The top ten hold 0.95% to 1.5% of the sample, which has around 160,000 clones, roughly 90% seen once. The sequencing sample was made of PBMCs or T cells enriched from blood (not recorded which). Receptors were obtained from a woman aged 25 to 45 with acute COVID-19. Each CDR3 is given without its conserved first and last residue. A D gene is named only where the DNA matches it firmly.

D: TRBD1
J: TRBJ1-1
V: TRBV18
CDR3: ASSRGNRGADEAF

D: TRBD1
J: TRBJ2-7
V: TRBV5-1
CDR3: ASSVRQGGEQY

D: TRBD1
J: TRBJ1-2
V: TRBV30
CDR3: AWSLTGVDGYT

D: -
J: TRBJ2-1
V: TRBV9
CDR3: ASSVNRNNEQF

D: -
J: TRBJ2-5
V: TRBV2
CDR3: ASSVERQETQY

D: TRBD1
J: TRBJ1-5
V: TRBV19
CDR3: ASSIDLVGGFPGQPQH

D: -
J: TRBJ1-5
V: TRBV27
CDR3: ASSLSRGYHQPQH

D: -
J: TRBJ1-5
V: TRBV2
CDR3: ASSVDQGQPQH

D: -
J: TRBJ2-2
V: TRBV28
CDR3: ASSLWRGPTGELF

D: -
J: TRBJ2-7
V: TRBV3-1/TRBV3-2
CDR3: ASSPLGEGDYEQY

D: -
J: TRBJ2-5
V: TRBV30
CDR3: AWTRGPAGETQY

D: TRBD1
J: TRBJ1-5
V: TRBV6-5
CDR3: ASSYRGQNQPQH

D: -
J: TRBJ2-5
V: TRBV30
CDR3: AWSVMRETQY

D: -
J: TRBJ1-5
V: TRBV7-2
CDR3: ASSFIGSNQPQH

D: TRBD1
J: TRBJ1-2
V: TRBV6-5
CDR3: ASSYETGGFSGYT

D: TRBD1
J: TRBJ2-3
V: TRBV2
CDR3: ASVATGTTQY

D: -
J: TRBJ1-2
V: TRBV13
CDR3: ASSNDDRMYGYT

D: TRBD1
J: TRBJ2-7
V: TRBV30
CDR3: AWSRGDRLYEQY

D: -
J: TRBJ1-5
V: TRBV24-1
CDR3: ATSSSDTDQPQH

D: TRBD2
J: TRBJ2-1
V: TRBV9
CDR3: ASSVFSSGSYNEQF

D: -
J: TRBJ2-4
V: TRBV28
CDR3: ASSPLTVAKNIQY

D: -
J: TRBJ2-1
V: TRBV11-2
CDR3: ASSLDLYEQF

D: -
J: TRBJ1-6
V: TRBV12-3/TRBV12-4
CDR3: ASRPGGESPLH

D: -
J: TRBJ1-4
V: TRBV25-1
CDR3: ASSLSGRTFEKLF

D: TRBD2
J: TRBJ2-7
V: TRBV7-2
CDR3: ASSSAGESYEQY

D: TRBD1
J: TRBJ2-5
V: TRBV11-2
CDR3: ASSLGTGGQETQY

D: -
J: TRBJ2-7
V: TRBV6-5
CDR3: ASSYLRTASYEQY

D: -
J: TRBJ2-1
V: TRBV28
CDR3: ASSFFVGSERAEHNEQF

D: TRBD1
J: TRBJ2-5
V: TRBV28
CDR3: ASSRTGGGKTQY

D: -
J: TRBJ1-2
V: TRBV7-9
CDR3: ASSLGVGAGAVSGYT

D: TRBD2
J: TRBJ2-7
V: TRBV7-2
CDR3: ASSEWRTSGINEQY

D: -
J: TRBJ2-5
V: TRBV5-1
CDR3: ASSLSLAYQETQY

D: -
J: TRBJ2-7
V: TRBV4-3
CDR3: ASSQDLRGYEQY

D: TRBD1
J: TRBJ1-5
V: TRBV7-9
CDR3: ASSFGQGRQPQH

D: TRBD1
J: TRBJ1-5
V: TRBV28
CDR3: ASSSRRQGGNQPQH

D: TRBD1
J: TRBJ2-7
V: TRBV9
CDR3: ASSVGQGASYEQY

D: TRBD2
J: TRBJ2-3
V: TRBV5-1
CDR3: ASSPRLAGGPSTDTQY

D: TRBD1
J: TRBJ1-3
V: TRBV5-6
CDR3: ASSLTGGASGNTIY

D: -
J: TRBJ1-5
V: TRBV3-1/TRBV3-2
CDR3: ASSQDLGLGKQPQH

D: -
J: TRBJ2-2
V: TRBV19
CDR3: ASRDRPNTGELF

D: -
J: TRBJ1-5
V: TRBV15
CDR3: ATSRDPRSNQPQH

D: -
J: TRBJ1-2
V: TRBV28
CDR3: ASSPWAAGYGYT

D: TRBD2
J: TRBJ2-7
V: TRBV30
CDR3: AWSLPGTSGRGEQY

D: TRBD1
J: TRBJ1-1
V: TRBV27
CDR3: ASTRTGKLSEAF

D: TRBD2
J: TRBJ2-1
V: TRBV29-1
CDR3: SGQAGGPYNEQF

D: -
J: TRBJ2-3
V: TRBV29-1
CDR3: SSRDTGGDTQY

D: TRBD1
J: TRBJ1-1
V: TRBV12-3/TRBV12-4
CDR3: ASRRQGETF

D: TRBD1
J: TRBJ1-2
V: TRBV19
CDR3: ASRAGTAANYGYT

D: -
J: TRBJ1-2
V: TRBV2
CDR3: ASSDREGTGGYT

D: TRBD1
J: TRBJ2-4
V: TRBV5-1
CDR3: ASSPGQGADIQY

D: -
J: TRBJ2-2
V: TRBV5-4
CDR3: ASSLDSYTGELF

D: -
J: TRBJ2-2
V: TRBV7-2
CDR3: ASSFQPGITGELF